Following are 24 T cell receptor beta chains from one sample sequenced in a study of blood T cells in healthy people across ages. Through a sample-barcoded 5' primer and a J-beta primer mix, a second PCR was run for roughly 7 to 12 cycles. TCRdb itself ran the 5' RACE reads through MiXCR, one entry per CDR3 protein. The table includes around 900,000 distinct CDR3 sequences, more than 25% detected once. The sequencing sample was made of blood. The receptors were gathered from a woman aged 80 or over in good health.

Details on this clonotype: A much larger clone differs by one base, so this may be a read error. The chain carries TRBV6-2 or TRBV6-3 and TRBJ2-7, with D possibly TRBD2 on 6 matching bases. With 4 bases removed from V and 8 bases from J, the gap between germline ends came to 15 bases. The germline V gene encodes CDR1 MNHEY and CDR2 SVGEGT. The CDR3 has 13 amino acids. The CDR3 spells CASSFAQRAKQYF. DNA for the CDR3: TGTGCCAGCAGTTTTGCCCAGCGGGCCAAGCAGTACTTC.

This clonotype was counted only a few times. This rearrangement joins TRBV20-1 to TRBJ1-4, with 7 bases that match TRBD1. The CDR3 totals 14 residues. With 0 bases clipped from V and 6 bases from J, the junction kept 4 bases outside the gene matches. CDR1 and CDR2 from the germline V gene are DFQATT and SNEGSKA (reference sequence). The CDR3 DNA is TGCAGTGCTAGAGATCCAGGGGGTGATGAAAAACTGTTTTTT. It translates to CSARDPGGDEKLFF.

This clonotype was detected ten times or more. This chain links TRBV5-4 with TRBJ2-1, with 8 bases fitting TRBD1. The V gene end was trimmed by 4 bases and the J gene end by 1 base; junction bases not matched to a gene: 4. The CDR3 runs 15 residues. Germline CDR1 SGHNT, CDR2 YYREEE (reference sequence). The DNA for the CDR3 is TGTGCCAGCAGCCCGACAGGGGATTCCTACAATGAGCAGTTCTTC. Its translation: CASSPTGDSYNEQFF. The full variable domain, with the rest looked up from reference TRBV5-4 and TRBJ2-1, is ETGVTQSPTHLIKTRGQQVTLRCSSQSGHNTVSWYQQALGQGPQFIFQYYREEENGRGNFPPRFSGLQFPNYSSELNVNALELDDSALYLCASSPTGDSYNEQFFGPGTRLTVL.

V gene TRBV7-9 combines with J gene TRBJ2-5; TRBD2 aligns across 14 bases. Trimming at V came to 4 bases and at J to 11 bases, leaving 6 bases not matched to a gene. In germline, CDR1 is SEHNR, CDR2 FQNEAQ (reference sequence). The CDR3 is made up of 14 amino acids. The CDR3, as DNA: TGTGCCAGCAGCTCGGGACTAGCGGGAGCGGCGCAGTACTTC. Protein sequence: CASSSGLAGAAQYF.

J is TRBJ1-1 and V is TRBV6-2 or TRBV6-3; 12 bases line up with TRBD1. V lost 8 bases, J lost 5 bases, and 12 bases stayed unmatched. Germline V CDR1 and CDR2: MNHEY, SVGEGT. This CDR3 contains 16 residues. The CDR3 DNA reads TGTGCCAGCGTCCCCCGGGACAGGGGGCCTAGAACTGAAGCTTTCTTT. It specifies CASVPRDRGPRTEAFF.

Worth noting for this clonotype: A junction end diverges from the germline sequence, so it may reflect a read error. This CDR3 reads CASSNTGRDSTDAQYF. CDR3 nucleotide sequence: TGTGCCAGCAGTAACACCGGGAGGGATAGCACAGATGCGCAGTATTTT. This chain joins TRBV12-3 or TRBV12-4 and TRBJ2-3; 8 bases are a match to TRBD2. The CDR3 is made up of 16 amino acids.

V is TRBV6-5 and J is TRBJ1-1; the D gene is possibly TRBD1 (6 bases). CDR3 length: 15 residues. Trimming took 4 bases from V and 4 from J, leaving 16 bases between them. Germline CDR1 MNHEY, CDR2 SVGAGI. The CDR3 loop reads CASSSHNTGSTEAFF. The CDR3 DNA reads TGTGCCAGCAGTTCCCATAATACAGGGAGCACTGAAGCTTTCTTT.

For this clonotype: A much bigger clone sits one base away, suggesting this may be a read error. The chain couples TRBV7-2 to TRBJ2-5, with 9 bases fitting TRBD1. Losses at the gene ends were 11 bases for V and 1 base for J; bases not matched to a gene: 8. Looked up from germline, CDR1 is SGHTA and CDR2 is FQGNSA. The CDR3 sequence is 14 residues long. The CDR3 DNA reads as TGTGCCGGCAAGAAGACAGGGGGCCAAGAGACCCAGTACTTC. This encodes CAGKKTGGQETQYF.

With regard to this clonotype: One end of the junction varies from germline; a read error may be responsible. CDR3 DNA: TGCAGTGCTAGAGACAACAACAGGGGTTACGAGCGGTACTTC. Protein product: CSARDNNRGYERYF. The genes are TRBV20-1 and TRBJ2-7; 7 nucleotides line up with TRBD1. CDR3 length equals 14 residues. CDR1 and CDR2 from the germline V gene are DFQATT and SNEGSKA (reference sequence).

This rearrangement joins TRBV5-6 to TRBJ2-1; 10 bases are a match to TRBD1. The J segment lost 3 bases and the V segment lost 6 bases, leaving 9 bases of the junction unmatched. Germline CDR1 is SGHDT and CDR2 is YYEEEE. This CDR3 comprises 16 residues. CDR3 protein: CASTVDRGRIYNEQFF. CDR3 bases: TGTGCCAGCACGGTAGACAGGGGGCGAATCTACAATGAGCAGTTCTTC.

This clonotype was counted at least ten times. This sequence joins TRBV5-1 and TRBJ2-4; D uncertain. Trimming took off 4 bases at V and 8 bases at J, with 10 bases between the two ends. The CDR3 consists of 12 residues. CDR1 SGHRS and CDR2 YFSETQ come from the germline V gene. CDR3 sequence: CASSADRHIQYF. Written as DNA, the CDR3 is TGCGCCAGCAGCGCGGACCGTCACATTCAGTACTTC.

This clonotype showed up many times. The V call is TRBV6-2 or TRBV6-3, the J call TRBJ1-6; 8 bases map to TRBD1. The ends lost 4 bases at V and 7 bases at J; junction bases unmatched: 6. The CDR3 has 15 amino acids. CDR1 MNHEY and CDR2 SVGEGT come from the germline V gene. The CDR3 nucleotides are TGTGCCAGCAGTTCCTCCGGGACAGGAAATTCACCCCTCCACTTT. This gives the protein CASSSSGTGNSPLHF.

This clonotype was counted only a few times. The chain combines TRBV28 with TRBJ2-5, with unresolved D. The DNA end is more similar to TRBJ2-7, so the J call may be wrong. Looked up from germline, CDR1 is MDHEN and CDR2 is SYDVKM. This CDR3 has 13 residues. The CDR3 region is CASSPYLPYEQYF. The CDR3 bases are TGTGCCAGCAGTCCCTATCTCCCTTACGAGCAGTACTTC.

This clonotype has a count of ten or more. The chain recombines TRBV6-6 with TRBJ2-5; D is unclear. Germline CDR1 is MNHNY and CDR2 is SVGAGI (reference sequence). This CDR3 comprises 14 residues. V lost 6 bases and J 5 bases, leaving 16 bases between the germline ends. CDR3 nucleotides: TGTGCCAGCAGACCTTCAACCCCGTGGGAGACCCAGTACTTC. It specifies CASRPSTPWETQYF.

This clonotype was counted between two and nine times. V is TRBV6-2 or TRBV6-3 and J is TRBJ2-2; weak D call: TRBD1 (5 bases). V lost 6 bases to trimming and J lost 1 base, with 9 bases between them. The CDR3 loop spans 14 amino acids. The germline V gene has CDR1 MNHEY and CDR2 SVGEGT. In DNA form, the CDR3 reads TGTGCCAGCAGGGAAGGACAGAACACCGGGGAGCTGTTTTTT. It translates to CASREGQNTGELFF.

This clonotype was seen a handful of times. The chain carries TRBV30 and TRBJ1-2; tentatively, D is TRBD1 (5 bases). The CDR3 extends over 13 amino acids. Looked up from germline, CDR1 is GTSNPN and CDR2 is SVGIG (reference sequence). V lost 1 base, J lost 5 bases, and 11 bases lay in between. CDR3 DNA: TGTGCCTGGAGTGGGGACTTTCTGTATGGCTACACCTTC. Amino acid sequence: CAWSGDFLYGYTF.

A note on this clonotype: A much bigger clone sits one base away, suggesting this may be a read error. V gene TRBV10-3 combines with J gene TRBJ2-3; D gene ambiguous. CDR3 length: 14 residues. V was pared by 5 bases and J by 8 bases, with 17 bases between. CDR1 is ENHRY and CDR2 is SYGVKD in the germline V gene. CDR3 in amino acids: CAISNPALFGTQYF. The CDR3 DNA reads TGTGCCATCAGTAACCCGGCCCTTTTTGGTACGCAGTATTTT.

The sample holds many counts of this clonotype. The chain recombines TRBV4-2 with TRBJ2-3, with TRBD2 matching over 10 bases. After removal of 4 bases from V and 2 bases from J, the junction contained 9 bases not matched to a gene. Germline CDR1 and CDR2: LGHNA and YNFKEQ. CDR3 size: 17 residues. DNA for the CDR3: TGTGCCAGCAGCCCATTACGGACTAGCGGATACACAGATACGCAGTATTTT. As protein: CASSPLRTSGYTDTQYF.

The chain carries TRBV15 and TRBJ2-1, with D possibly being TRBD2 (5 bases). V was cut by 3 bases and J by 9 bases, with 9 bases left in between. This CDR3 spans 12 amino acids. Germline loops: CDR1 LNHNV, CDR2 YYDKDF (reference sequence). The CDR3 is CATSRRATEQFF. CDR3 coding DNA: TGTGCCACCAGCAGGCGGGCGACTGAGCAGTTCTTC. The whole variable domain, remainder taken from reference TRBV15 and TRBJ2-1, is DAMVIQNPRYQVTQFGKPVTLSCSQTLNHNVMYWYQQKSSQAPKLLFHYYDKDFNNEADTPDNFQSRRPNTSFCFLDIRSPGLGDTAMYLCATSRRATEQFFGPGTRLTVL.

About this clonotype itself: One end of the junction fails to match germline, which may point to a read error. This chain connects TRBV29-1 to TRBJ2-3; D not certain. This CDR3 comprises 15 residues. Germline V CDR1 and CDR2: SQVTM, ANQGSEA. The CDR3 DNA sequence: TGCAGCGCTGAAAGGGCAGGCATTTTCACAGATACGCAGTATTTT. This codes for CSAERAGIFTDTQYF.

This clonotype was detected ten times or more. The chain couples TRBV4-2 to TRBJ1-4; D is perhaps TRBD1 (5 bases). Germline V gives CDR1 LGHNA, CDR2 YNFKEQ. The CDR3 contains 15 residues. Trimming left V 0 bases short and J 8 bases short, with 13 bases between. CDR3 sequence: CASSQDGTGGEKLFF. Here the CDR3 DNA reads TGTGCCAGCAGCCAAGATGGGACGGGGGGAGAAAAACTGTTTTTT.

This clonotype was counted at least ten times. The chain joins TRBV7-2 to TRBJ1-1; tentative D call: TRBD1 (5 bases). Deletions cut 3 bases from V and 5 bases from J, with 13 bases between. The germline V gene has CDR1 SGHTA and CDR2 FQGNSA. This CDR3 comprises 14 residues. CDR3 in DNA: TGTGCCAGCAGCTTGCGGTGGGGGGGAACTGAAGCTTTCTTT. Its protein is CASSLRWGGTEAFF.

The chain employs TRBV6-5 and TRBJ1-6, with a weak D call TRBD1 (6 bases). V was pared by 2 bases and J by 5 bases, with 7 bases between. The germline gives CDR1 MNHEY, CDR2 SVGAGI. This CDR3 is built from 14 residues. In DNA form, the CDR3 reads TGTGCCAGCAGTTACAGGACAGATAATTCACCCCTCCACTTT. The encoded protein is CASSYRTDNSPLHF.

In regard to this clonotype: A clone one base away is much larger, so this may be a read error. This chain links TRBV6-1 with TRBJ2-4, with D unresolved. The DNA end lines up better with TRBJ2-7; the J call may be wrong. CDR3 length equals 11 residues. CDR1 and CDR2 from the germline V gene are MNHNS and SASEGT. Here the CDR3 reads CASMLGHEQYF. In DNA form, the CDR3 reads TGTGCCAGCATGTTGGGTCACGAGCAGTACTTC.